One and the same sample provided the 21 T cell receptor beta chains below, sequenced in a study of blood T cells in healthy people across ages. For the second PCR, which ran for about 6 to 11 cycles, a sample-barcoded 5' primer and a J-beta primer mix were used. TCRdb re-derived calls from the 5' RACE reads in MiXCR, one entry per CDR3 protein. The sample holds around 520,000 distinct CDR3 sequences, 27% seen once. The data also belong to a second study, concerning T cells of mothers and their children.

Source material: blood. Every receptor here comes from a boy aged 2 to 10 in good health.

This clonotype was seen repeatedly, ten times or more. The chain couples TRBV5-5 to TRBJ1-5; D remains ambiguous. Germline loops: CDR1 SGHKS, CDR2 YYEKEE (reference sequence). Trimming removed 4 bases from V and 4 bases from J, with 12 bases in between. The CDR3 is made up of 14 amino acids. The chain's CDR3 is CASSPYQANQPQHF. The CDR3 nucleotides read TGTGCCAGCAGCCCCTACCAGGCGAATCAGCCCCAGCATTTT.

CDR3 region: CASSYGQGPQETQYF. Here the CDR3 DNA reads TGTGCCAGCAGCTACGGACAGGGGCCCCAAGAGACCCAGTACTTC. This chain connects TRBV11-2 to TRBJ2-5; 9 bases match TRBD1. CDR3 size: 15 residues. The junction had 4 bases not matched to a gene; V was cut back by 4 bases and J by 1 base. CDR1 is SGHAT, CDR2 FQNNGV, per germline.

J is TRBJ1-2 and V is TRBV5-1; D not resolved. Trimming took off 3 bases at V and 3 bases at J, with 18 bases between the two ends. Germline values: CDR1 SGHRS, CDR2 YFSETQ. CDR3 size: 16 residues. The CDR3 reads CASSYDPDQFHYGYTF. CDR3 DNA sequence: TGCGCCAGCAGCTATGATCCGGACCAGTTCCACTATGGCTACACCTTC.

Here the CDR3 DNA reads TGTGCCAGCTCGAAGAGGCTAGCGGGGCAATACAATGAGCAGTTCTTC. This translates into CASSKRLAGQYNEQFF. The chain has TRBV6-1 and TRBJ2-1, with 9 bases identical to TRBD2. CDR3 length equals 16 residues. Germline V CDR1 and CDR2: MNHNS, SASEGT. Trimming cost V 8 bases and J 4 bases; bases outside gene matches: 12.

This clonotype was found many times. The J gene is TRBJ2-7, the V gene TRBV9; TRBD2 agrees at 7 bases. CDR1 is SGDLS, CDR2 YYNGEE, per germline. Trimming at V came to 0 bases and at J to 2 bases, leaving 2 bases not matched to a gene. The CDR3 consists of 14 residues. The CDR3 bases are TGTGCCAGCAGCGTAGCGGGAGGCCCCTACGAGCAGTACTTC. It translates to CASSVAGGPYEQYF.

This clonotype has just a few counts. The chain employs TRBV7-9 and TRBJ2-5; D ambiguous. CDR1 and CDR2 from the germline V gene are SEHNR and FQNEAQ (reference sequence). The CDR3 has 15 amino acids. V was clipped by 5 bases and J by 1 base, with 14 bases between them. The CDR3 spells CASSTRIGTQETQYF. CDR3 sequence (DNA): TGTGCCAGCAGCACCCGGATAGGTACCCAAGAGACCCAGTACTTC. The full variable domain, its missing parts supplied by reference TRBV7-9 and TRBJ2-5, is DTGVSQNPRHKITKRGQNVTFRCDPISEHNRLYWYRQTLGQGPEFLTYFQNEAQLEKSRLLSDRFSAERPKGSFSTLEIQRTEQGDSAMYLCASSTRIGTQETQYFGPGTRLLVL.

This clonotype was picked up many times. V is TRBV12-3 or TRBV12-4 and J is TRBJ2-5; D remains unclear. This CDR3 is 15 amino acids long. Trimming shortened V by 2 bases and J by 0 bases, and 10 bases separated the two germline ends. CDR3 amino acids: CASSLIAEYQETQYF. CDR3 DNA: TGTGCCAGCAGTTTAATTGCTGAGTACCAAGAGACCCAGTACTTC.

The rearrangement links TRBV20-1 to TRBJ1-2; D possibly corresponds to TRBD1 (6 bases). The CDR3 is 11 residues long. The V gene lost 7 bases and the J gene lost 7 bases, with 13 bases spanning the gap. Per the germline V gene, CDR1 is DFQATT and CDR2 is SNEGSKA (reference sequence). CDR3 in amino acids: CSDHRVLGYTF. DNA for the CDR3: TGCAGTGATCACAGGGTGCTTGGCTACACCTTC.

This clonotype was seen more than once but under ten times. The V call is TRBV29-1, the J call TRBJ2-7, with D possibly called TRBD1 or TRBD2 (5 bases each). The CDR3 runs 11 residues. Germline values: CDR1 SQVTM, CDR2 ANQGSEA. The CDR3 protein is CIQWGTYEQYF. The CDR3, as DNA: TGCATCCAGTGGGGGACCTACGAGCAGTACTTC.

This clonotype showed up just a few times. The chain couples TRBV12-3 or TRBV12-4 to TRBJ2-5; TRBD1 aligns across 7 bases. This CDR3 has 18 residues. The ends lost 5 bases at V and 4 bases at J; junction bases unmatched: 19. CDR3 residues: CASSHSIDRVGVRETQYF. In DNA form, the CDR3 reads TGTGCCAGCAGTCACTCCATCGACAGGGTAGGGGTTCGAGAGACCCAGTACTTC.

This clonotype appeared a few times. This chain joins TRBV19 and TRBJ1-1; 8 bases are a match to TRBD1. V lost 3 bases, J lost 9 bases, and 9 bases stayed unmatched. CDR1 is LNHDA, CDR2 SQIVND, per germline (reference sequence). The CDR3 runs 14 residues. The DNA of the CDR3 is TGTGCCAGTAGTATCGACAGGGGAGCGGGGAAAGCTTTCTTT. Protein product: CASSIDRGAGKAFF.

The rearrangement uses TRBV20-1 and TRBJ2-5; tentative D call: TRBD2 (5 bases). Gene TRBJ2-7 matches the end of the DNA better, so the J call may be wrong. CDR1 is DFQATT, CDR2 SNEGSKA, per germline (reference sequence). The CDR3 is 14 residues long. The CDR3 spells CSARGPIGVYEQYF. The DNA for the CDR3 is TGCAGTGCTAGAGGGCCCATCGGGGTCTACGAGCAGTACTTC.

The chain couples TRBV5-5 to TRBJ1-1, with D tentatively TRBD1 (5 bases). With 2 bases removed from V and 0 bases from J, the gap between germline ends came to 14 bases. Germline CDR1 is SGHKS and CDR2 is YYEKEE (reference sequence). The CDR3 runs to 16 residues. CDR3 sequence (DNA): TGTGCCAGCAGCTTAGGAGACAGTGTTATGAACACTGAAGCTTTCTTT. This sequence encodes CASSLGDSVMNTEAFF.

The sample holds a few counts of this clonotype. This rearrangement joins TRBV6-5 to TRBJ1-5, with TRBD1 identical over 10 bases. The CDR3 spans 15 residues. V lost 5 bases to trimming and J lost 5 bases; unmatched junction nucleotides: 6. Germline values: CDR1 MNHEY, CDR2 SVGAGI. The CDR3 DNA follows: TGTGCCAGCAGTCCCTCGGACAGGGGGGATCAGCCCCAGCATTTT. Encoded protein: CASSPSDRGDQPQHF.

This clonotype was found a few times. This chain joins TRBV7-9 and TRBJ2-4; 8 bases map to TRBD1. Trimming cost V 4 bases and J 4 bases; bases outside gene matches: 6. CDR3 length: 15 residues. CDR1 and CDR2 (germline): SEHNR, FQNEAQ (reference sequence). CDR3 in DNA: TGTGCCAGCAGCTCCTGGACAGGGCCAAAAAACATTCAGTACTTC. Residues: CASSSWTGPKNIQYF.

This clonotype was found a few times. This chain uses TRBV7-8 with TRBJ2-5; tentative D call: TRBD2 (6 bases). Trimming shortened V by 6 bases and J by 5 bases, and 13 bases separated the two germline ends. The CDR3 is made up of 13 amino acids. CDR1 and CDR2 (germline): SGHVS, FQNEAQ. The CDR3 bases are TGTGCCAGCAGACCTAGGGACTCGGAGACCCAGTACTTC. It codes for CASRPRDSETQYF.

This clonotype was counted a few times. CDR3 sequence reads: CASSQDLRLQETQYF. The CDR3 DNA sequence: TGTGCCAGCAGCCAAGATTTGAGACTTCAAGAGACCCAGTACTTC. This chain joins TRBV3-1 and TRBJ2-5, with D unclear. CDR3 size: 15 residues. Trimming removed 0 bases from V and 2 bases from J, with 10 bases in between. Germline V gives CDR1 LGHDT, CDR2 YNNKEL (reference sequence).

The V and J genes are TRBV12-3 or TRBV12-4 and TRBJ1-1; D is undetermined. V dropped 0 bases and J dropped 9 bases, with 5 bases sitting between them. The CDR3 loop spans 11 amino acids. CDR3 residues: CASSLAGQAFF. The DNA of the CDR3 is TGTGCCAGCAGTTTAGCGGGTCAAGCTTTCTTT.

In nucleotides, the CDR3 is TGTGCCAGCAGCCTACAGGGCTCCCGCTATGGCTACACCTTC. Translated: CASSLQGSRYGYTF. This chain joins TRBV6-6 and TRBJ1-2; D might be TRBD1 (6 bases). The germline V and J ends were trimmed by 6 bases and 4 bases, with 15 bases remaining between them. Germline V gene sequence: CDR1 MNHNY, CDR2 SVGAGI (reference sequence). CDR3 size: 14 residues.

V is TRBV6-2 or TRBV6-3 and J is TRBJ2-4; 8 nucleotides agree with TRBD2. Trimming at V came to 0 bases and at J to 3 bases, leaving 4 bases not matched to a gene. The germline gives CDR1 MNHEY, CDR2 SVGEGT. The CDR3 covers 16 residues. CDR3 nucleotide sequence: TGTGCCAGCAGTTACTCCGGGGGGGGCAGCAAAAACATTCAGTACTTC. Translating gives CASSYSGGGSKNIQYF.

This clonotype was detected only a few times. V is TRBV4-3 and J is TRBJ1-2; no clear D. Looked up from germline, CDR1 is LGHNA and CDR2 is YSLEER. Trimming shortened V by 0 bases and J by 2 bases, and 7 bases separated the two germline ends. This CDR3 comprises 14 residues. In nucleotides, the CDR3 is TGCGCCAGCAGCCAAGATGACGGGAACTATGGCTACACCTTC. Its translation is CASSQDDGNYGYTF.